Below, 32 T cell receptor beta chains from the same sample are listed, as sequenced in a study of cytomegalovirus exposure and HLA in healthy donors. The PCR made use of 60 Vbeta and 13 Jbeta primers. Clones were sequenced by immunoSEQ multiplex PCR, and TCRdb holds only the in-frame ones, with some missing. The table shows 150,000 to 200,000 clones, with around 85% occurring only once. Source material: PBMCs. The receptors shown here come from a woman in her forties or fifties in good health and CMV-seronegative.

The chain combines TRBV23-1 with TRBJ1-3; D uncertain. TRBV23-1 has ORF status, its function being uncertain. There are 19 residues in the CDR3. The ends were cut back, 0 bases at V and 0 bases at J, with 18 bases in the middle. The CDR3 DNA follows: TGCGCCAGCAGTCAATCACCCGACAACACATGCCTCTCTGGAAACACCATATATTTT. Translated, it gives CASSQSPDNTCLSGNTIYF.

This clone has a handful of counts. V is TRBV15 and J is TRBJ1-2; 7 bases fit TRBD1. The CDR3 length is 16 residues. Per germline, CDR1 LNHNV and CDR2 YYDKDF (reference sequence). The V segment lost 8 bases and the J segment 2 bases; nucleotides outside the gene matches: 14. The CDR3 here is CATRDRQTGSNYGYTF. The CDR3 region has the DNA TGTGCCACCCGGGATCGACAGACAGGGTCGAACTATGGCTACACCTTC.

The rearrangement joins TRBV10-3 to TRBJ2-3; a possible D gene is TRBD2 (5 bases). This CDR3 has 12 amino acids. Looked up from germline, CDR1 is ENHRY and CDR2 is SYGVKD. Trimming removed 4 bases from V and 3 bases from J, with 5 bases in between. CDR3 in amino acids: CAISGGTDTQYF. The DNA for the CDR3 is TGTGCCATCAGTGGAGGGACAGATACGCAGTATTTT.

This clone was observed once. The J gene is TRBJ2-1, the V gene TRBV7-2; D is possibly TRBD2 (6 bases). This CDR3 region has 14 residues. V lost 1 base to trimming and J lost 7 bases, with 11 bases between them. Germline loops: CDR1 SGHTA, CDR2 FQGNSA. CDR3: CASSLGGTQNEQFF. The CDR3 nucleotides are TGTGCCAGCAGCTTAGGAGGGACTCAGAATGAGCAGTTCTTC.

V gene TRBV9 combines with J gene TRBJ2-1; no definite D call. Germline assignment: CDR1 SGDLS and CDR2 YYNGEE. V was pared by 5 bases and J by 9 bases, with 12 bases between. The CDR3 contains 12 residues. The CDR3 nucleotides are TGTGCCAGCAGTGCCCCAACTGGTGAGCAGTTCTTC. This sequence encodes CASSAPTGEQFF.

This chain joins TRBV7-9 and TRBJ2-2, with 7 nucleotides matching TRBD1. This CDR3 has 16 amino acids. The junction had 13 bases not matched to a gene; V was cut back by 6 bases and J by 6 bases. Germline-derived CDR1 and CDR2 are SEHNR and FQNEAQ (reference sequence). In DNA form, the CDR3 reads TGTGCCAGCAGACCGACCCGCGACAGGGCAGCCGGGGAGCTGTTTTTT. Amino acids: CASRPTRDRAAGELFF.

The V call is TRBV2, the J call TRBJ2-1, with 8 nucleotides matching TRBD1. The CDR3 totals 12 residues. V lost 8 bases and J lost 8; bases outside the gene matches: 5. CDR1 and CDR2 (germline): SNHLY, FYNNEI. The CDR3 reads CASDRGAYEQFF. CDR3 nucleotides: TGTGCCAGCGACAGGGGAGCGTATGAGCAGTTCTTC.

V is TRBV10-3 and J is TRBJ2-1; 12 nucleotides line up with TRBD2. The CDR3 is 14 amino acids. With V trimmed by 11 bases and J by 6 bases, 8 bases remained unmatched. Germline CDR1 reads ENHRY; CDR2 reads SYGVKD. CDR3 sequence (DNA): TGTGCCGTCTCGGGACTAGCGGGCAGCAATGAGCAGTTCTTC. It codes for CAVSGLAGSNEQFF.

The chain employs TRBV30 and TRBJ1-5; TRBD1 agrees at 9 bases. Germline CDR1 GTSNPN, CDR2 SVGIG (reference sequence). CDR3 size: 18 residues. V shed 3 bases, J shed 1 base, and the junction held 13 bases outside the gene matches. CDR3 residues: CAWSSPTGGGLSNQPQHF. The DNA of the CDR3 is TGTGCCTGGAGCTCCCCGACAGGGGGAGGGTTGAGCAATCAGCCCCAGCATTTT.

V is TRBV30 and J is TRBJ2-7; D may be TRBD2 (5 bases). V gave up 4 bases and J gave up 4 bases, with 8 bases separating them. There are 11 residues in the CDR3. Germline CDR1 and CDR2: GTSNPN and SVGIG (reference sequence). DNA for the CDR3: TGTGCCTGGACAGACTATTACGAGCAGTACTTC. Protein sequence: CAWTDYYEQYF.

The chain couples TRBV28 to TRBJ2-3; 7 bases match TRBD2. V trimming: 5 bases; J trimming: 1 base; junction bases outside the gene matches: 6. The length of the CDR3 is 15 residues. The germline CDR1 and CDR2 sequences are MDHEN and SYDVKM. This CDR3 is CASSPGGGGTDTQYF. The CDR3 DNA reads TGTGCCAGCAGTCCTGGGGGAGGGGGCACAGATACGCAGTATTTT.

The V gene is TRBV7-9, the J gene TRBJ2-5; D ambiguous. Trimming cost V 5 bases and J 1 base, with 11 bases left between them. The CDR3 length is 14 residues. The germline V gene encodes CDR1 SEHNR and CDR2 FQNEAQ (reference sequence). The CDR3 loop is CASSLRLSQETQYF. In nucleotides, the CDR3 is TGTGCCAGCAGCCTACGTCTTTCCCAAGAGACCCAGTACTTC.

This chain joins TRBV18 and TRBJ2-1; a possible D gene is TRBD2 (5 bases). CDR1 is KGHSH, CDR2 LQKENI, per germline. This CDR3 comprises 13 residues. Trimming cost V 3 bases and J 6 bases, with 9 bases left between them. The CDR3 DNA reads TGTGCCAGCTCACCCAGACTATCCAATGAGCAGTTCTTC. Residues: CASSPRLSNEQFF.

The chain links TRBV19 to TRBJ2-2; 10 bases fit TRBD2. The V gene end was trimmed by 6 bases and the J gene end by 4 bases; junction bases not matched to a gene: 17. CDR1 is LNHDA, CDR2 SQIVND, per germline (reference sequence). The CDR3 extends over 19 amino acids. The CDR3 sequence: CASSPTLSGRLVGTGELFF. Here the CDR3 DNA reads TGTGCCAGTAGCCCAACTCTTAGCGGGAGGCTCGTCGGCACCGGGGAGCTGTTTTTT. Using reference TRBV19 and TRBJ2-2 for the parts outside the CDR3, the full variable domain is DGGITQSPKYLFRKEGQNVTLSCEQNLNHDAMYWYRQDPGQGLRLIYYSQIVNDFQKGDIAEGYSVSREKKESFPLTVTSAQKNPTAFYLCASSPTLSGRLVGTGELFFGEGSRLTVL.

The rearrangement joins TRBV7-9 to TRBJ1-2; maybe TRBD1 (5 bases). This CDR3 is 13 amino acids long. Per germline, CDR1 SEHNR and CDR2 FQNEAQ (reference sequence). V was cut by 5 bases and J by 7 bases, with 14 bases left in between. The CDR3 protein is CASSDSIGVGYTF. The CDR3 nucleotides read TGTGCCAGCAGCGACTCTATAGGGGTTGGCTACACCTTC.

The rearrangement joins TRBV6-5 to TRBJ1-6; 7 bases match TRBD1. This CDR3 region has 14 residues. V shed 7 bases and J 6 bases; nucleotides not matched to a gene: 6. Germline V gene lookup returns CDR1 MNHEY and CDR2 SVGAGI. The CDR3 bases are TGTGCCAGCACCGAGGGGGACAGTAATTCACCCCTCCACTTT. Encoded protein: CASTEGDSNSPLHF.

The genes are TRBV30 and TRBJ1-5; 7 bases are shared with TRBD1. The germline CDR1 and CDR2 sequences are GTSNPN and SVGIG (reference sequence). The CDR3 is 12 amino acids. V dropped 5 bases and J dropped 2; count of bases not matched to a gene: 0. The CDR3 loop reads CAWGQGNQPQHF. The CDR3 bases are TGTGCCTGGGGACAGGGCAATCAGCCCCAGCATTTT.

The chain uses TRBV7-9 and TRBJ2-1; 15 bases are shared with TRBD2. In germline, CDR1 is SEHNR, CDR2 FQNEAQ (reference sequence). The CDR3 has 17 amino acids. J gave up 4 bases and V 6 bases, and 7 bases lay outside the gene matches. This chain's CDR3 is CASRGPGLAGGYNEQFF. The CDR3, as DNA: TGTGCCAGCAGGGGTCCGGGACTAGCGGGGGGATACAATGAGCAGTTCTTC.

This clone came up a few times. This chain uses TRBV18 with TRBJ2-3; the D gene is possibly TRBD2 (5 bases). Trimming left V 5 bases short and J 1 base short, with 13 bases between. Looked up from germline, CDR1 is KGHSH and CDR2 is LQKENI. The CDR3 sequence is 15 residues long. The CDR3 spells CASSFYRGRTDTQYF. CDR3 nucleotide sequence: TGTGCCAGCTCATTCTACAGAGGGCGCACAGATACGCAGTATTTT.

The chain uses TRBV7-9 and TRBJ1-1, with D possibly being TRBD1 (6 bases). CDR1 and CDR2 from the germline V gene are SEHNR and FQNEAQ (reference sequence). The CDR3 is 14 residues long. Trimming cost V 2 bases and J 4 bases, with 11 bases left between them. The CDR3 bases are TGTGCCAGCAGCTTATCAGGACAGAGCACTGAAGCTTTCTTT. This codes for CASSLSGQSTEAFF. The variable domain in full, completed from reference TRBV7-9 and TRBJ1-1, reads DTGVSQNPRHKITKRGQNVTFRCDPISEHNRLYWYRQTLGQGPEFLTYFQNEAQLEKSRLLSDRFSAERPKGSFSTLEIQRTEQGDSAMYLCASSLSGQSTEAFFGQGTRLTVV.

V gene TRBV11-3 combines with J gene TRBJ2-3, with 10 bases that match TRBD2. Germline V gene sequence: CDR1 SGHNT, CDR2 YENEEA. Unmatched junction bases numbered 12, after V lost 5 bases and J lost 4 bases. CDR3 length: 17 amino acids. The CDR3 is CASSPVAGGRGADTQYF. The CDR3 bases are TGTGCCAGCAGCCCCGTAGCGGGAGGCCGTGGGGCAGATACGCAGTATTTT.

This clone appeared a single time. V and J are TRBV5-1 and TRBJ1-4, with D possibly matching TRBD1 (6 bases). Per germline, CDR1 SGHRS and CDR2 YFSETQ. V shed 3 bases and J shed 8 bases, with 20 bases lying between them. The CDR3 length is 16 residues. CDR3 DNA: TGCGCCAGCAGCTGGACACAGGGCTCTAGATCGGAAAAACTGTTTTTT. This encodes CASSWTQGSRSEKLFF.

This clone was recorded only once. This rearrangement joins TRBV7-9 to TRBJ1-1; D gene unclear. The CDR3 spans 14 residues. Trimming removed 1 base at V and 1 base at J, with 7 bases between. Germline CDR1 reads SEHNR; CDR2 reads FQNEAQ (reference sequence). The CDR3 DNA sequence: TGTGCCAGCAGCTTAGAGGCGGGGAACACTGAAGCTTTCTTT. Translating gives CASSLEAGNTEAFF.

This clone was detected once. CDR3 sequence: CASSSLAGGHEQYF. Written as DNA, the CDR3 is TGTGCCAGCAGTTCCCTGGCGGGAGGGCACGAGCAGTACTTC. This chain joins TRBV6-5 and TRBJ2-7, with TRBD2 identical over 9 bases. This CDR3 is built from 14 residues. CDR1 and CDR2 from the germline V gene are MNHEY and SVGAGI. The V segment lost 4 bases and the J segment 5 bases; nucleotides outside the gene matches: 6.

The table lists this clone with a count of one. V and J are TRBV27 and TRBJ1-3; TRBD1 matches at 7 bases. Germline-derived CDR1 and CDR2 are MNHEY and SMNVEV (reference sequence). This CDR3 contains 15 residues. V dropped 5 bases and J dropped 0; count of bases not matched to a gene: 4. CDR3 in amino acids: CASSVGGDSGNTIYF. The CDR3 nucleotides are TGTGCCAGCAGTGTAGGGGGCGACTCTGGAAACACCATATATTTT.

The chain employs TRBV27 and TRBJ1-5; TRBD1 agrees at 9 bases. CDR3 length: 15 residues. The junction had 5 bases not matched to a gene; V was cut back by 2 bases and J by 6 bases. CDR1 and CDR2 from the germline V gene are MNHEY and SMNVEV (reference sequence). The CDR3, as DNA: TGTGCCAGCAGTTTACAACAGGGGGCTGGTCAGCCCCAGCATTTT. This translates into CASSLQQGAGQPQHF.

The CDR3 sequence is CASIGGGSSNTGELFF. In DNA, the CDR3 is TGTGCCAGCATCGGAGGGGGCAGCTCGAACACCGGGGAGCTGTTTTTT. J is TRBJ2-2 and V is TRBV27, with D possibly matching TRBD1 (7 bases). The CDR3 is 16 residues long. The V end lost 7 bases, the J end lost 0 bases, and 15 bases lay between the germline ends. Germline V lookup: CDR1 MNHEY, CDR2 SMNVEV (reference sequence).

This chain joins TRBV28 and TRBJ2-1; the match to TRBD2 covers 8 bases. The J segment lost 6 bases and the V segment lost 5 bases, leaving 15 bases of the junction unmatched. The CDR3 consists of 17 residues. The V gene's germline CDR1 is MDHEN and CDR2 SYDVKM. As DNA, the CDR3 is TGTGCCAGCAGTGCCCCCTCTAGCGGGCCGTGGGTCAATGAGCAGTTCTTC. Translation: CASSAPSSGPWVNEQFF. The whole variable domain, remainder taken from reference TRBV28 and TRBJ2-1, is DVKVTQSSRYLVKRTGEKVFLECVQDMDHENMFWYRQDPGLGLRLIYFSYDVKMKEKGDIPEGYSVSREKKERFSLILESASTNQTSMYLCASSAPSSGPWVNEQFFGPGTRLTVL.

The chain joins TRBV5-6 to TRBJ1-2; unclear D gene. Germline V CDR1 and CDR2: SGHDT, YYEEEE. Trimming left V 5 bases short and J 4 bases short, with 15 bases between. CDR3 length: 14 residues. The CDR3 region is CASRMEGFGYGYTF. The CDR3 DNA is TGTGCCAGCAGGATGGAGGGTTTCGGCTATGGCTACACCTTC.

This chain links TRBV4-2 with TRBJ2-7; no reliable D call. V was shortened by 1 base and J by 3 bases, with 10 bases between the two germline ends. Germline CDR1 is LGHNA and CDR2 is YNFKEQ. This CDR3 region has 14 residues. This CDR3 reads CASSQVSSRYEQYF. CDR3 bases: TGTGCCAGCAGCCAAGTGAGCTCCCGCTACGAGCAGTACTTC.

The chain has TRBV6-5 and TRBJ2-7, with 10 bases matching TRBD2. CDR1 MNHEY and CDR2 SVGAGI come from the germline V gene. J gave up 7 bases and V 0 bases, and 9 bases lay outside the gene matches. The CDR3 has 16 amino acids. The CDR3 loop is CASSYSKASGRREQYF. The DNA of the CDR3 is TGTGCCAGCAGTTACTCGAAAGCTAGCGGGAGACGGGAGCAGTACTTC.

This clone was seen a few times. The chain links TRBV12-5 to TRBJ1-1; 7 bases agree with TRBD1. This CDR3 comprises 13 residues. CDR1 is LGHNT and CDR2 is FRNRAP in the germline V gene. Trimming took 6 bases from V and 5 from J; bases not matched to a gene: 6. Here the CDR3 reads CASGTGVGTEAFF. DNA for the CDR3: TGTGCTAGTGGAACAGGGGTTGGGACTGAAGCTTTCTTT. The variable domain in full, completed from reference TRBV12-5 and TRBJ1-1, reads DARVTQTPRHKVTEMGQEVTMRCQPILGHNTVFWYRQTMMQGLELLAYFRNRAPLDDSGMPKDRFSAEMPDATLATLKIQPSEPRDSAVYFCASGTGVGTEAFFGQGTRLTVV.